The next 23 T cell receptor beta chains were all read from a single sample in a study of blood T cell repertoires in COVID-19. The repertoire was sequenced with immunoSEQ multiplex PCR; TCRdb's copy has only in-frame clones and lacks some. This repertoire shows 200,000 to 300,000 clones, around 90% found once; its top ten account for about 0.7%. The sample consisted of peripheral blood. These receptors all come from a human donor in a cohort sampled during active COVID-19.

This chain connects TRBV4-1 to TRBJ1-2; TRBD1 is a possible D gene (5 bases). The CDR3 covers 13 residues. Trimming stripped 1 base from V and 2 bases from J, with 5 bases between. CDR1 and CDR2 from the germline V gene are MGHRA and YSYEKL. As DNA, the CDR3 is TGCGCCAGCAGCCAAGGACAGAACTATGGCTACACCTTC. Protein sequence: CASSQGQNYGYTF.

V gene TRBV7-9 combines with J gene TRBJ1-6, with a weak D call TRBD1 (5 bases). Per the germline V gene, CDR1 is SEHNR and CDR2 is FQNEAQ (reference sequence). Between the trimmed V and J ends, which lost 2 bases and 8 bases, there was a span of 7 bases. CDR3 size: 13 residues. The CDR3: CASSLPGYSPLHF. The CDR3 region has the DNA TGTGCCAGCAGCTTACCAGGGTATTCACCCCTCCACTTT.

The chain combines TRBV6-5 with TRBJ2-7; perhaps TRBD2 as D (6 bases). The germline gives CDR1 MNHEY, CDR2 SVGAGI. V gave up 0 bases and J gave up 5 bases, with 14 bases separating them. CDR3 length equals 15 residues. CDR3 coding DNA: TGTGCCAGCAGTTACTCCCTCGCGCGGGGCGACGAGCAGTACTTC. Translating it yields CASSYSLARGDEQYF.

This clone was found once. The sample carries other DNA sequences with the same CDR3. The chain links TRBV19 to TRBJ2-7; possible D gene TRBD1, 6 bases. Trimming left V 4 bases short and J 0 bases short, with 10 bases between. The CDR3 extends over 14 amino acids. The germline V gene encodes CDR1 LNHDA and CDR2 SQIVND (reference sequence). The CDR3 sequence: CASSTRTVSYEQYF. The CDR3 DNA is TGTGCCAGTAGTACCCGGACAGTCTCCTACGAGCAGTACTTC.

V is TRBV28 and J is TRBJ2-7; tentative D call: TRBD2 (5 bases). This CDR3 comprises 12 residues. Per germline, CDR1 MDHEN and CDR2 SYDVKM. V shed 8 bases and J shed 2 bases, with 10 bases lying between them. As DNA, the CDR3 is TGTGCCAGCGAGGGCTCTGCCTACGAGCAGTACTTC. This codes for CASEGSAYEQYF. Together with reference TRBV28 and TRBJ2-7, the CDR3 gives the full variable domain: DVKVTQSSRYLVKRTGEKVFLECVQDMDHENMFWYRQDPGLGLRLIYFSYDVKMKEKGDIPEGYSVSREKKERFSLILESASTNQTSMYLCASEGSAYEQYFGPGTRLTVT.

The CDR3 loop is CASRRDSEAFF. Written as DNA, the CDR3 is TGTGCCAGTCGGAGGGACAGTGAAGCTTTCTTT. The chain carries TRBV12-3 or TRBV12-4 and TRBJ1-1; TRBD1 matches at 7 bases. With 9 bases clipped from V and 7 bases from J, the junction kept 5 bases outside the gene matches. The length of the CDR3 is 11 residues.

The chain couples TRBV6-2 or TRBV6-3 to TRBJ1-2, with 8 bases aligning to TRBD1. Trimming at V came to 4 bases and at J to 8 bases, leaving 15 bases not matched to a gene. In germline, CDR1 is MNHEY, CDR2 SVGEGT. The CDR3 covers 16 residues. Written as DNA, the CDR3 is TGTGCCAGCAGTTCCGGACAGGGACACAGAATGGGGGGCTACACCTTC. Protein product: CASSSGQGHRMGGYTF.

V is TRBV5-1 and J is TRBJ2-3; D is perhaps TRBD2 (7 bases). This CDR3 comprises 15 residues. V was cut by 0 bases and J by 2 bases, with 10 bases left in between. Germline-derived CDR1 and CDR2 are SGHRS and YFSETQ. The CDR3 nucleotides are TGCGCCAGCAGCTTGGTTGGGGGGGCCACAGATACGCAGTATTTT. Encoded protein: CASSLVGGATDTQYF.

The V gene is TRBV5-1, the J gene TRBJ2-6; 9 nucleotides agree with TRBD1. The length of the CDR3 is 17 residues. Trimming at V came to 4 bases and at J to 2 bases, leaving 7 bases not matched to a gene. The V gene's germline CDR1 is SGHRS and CDR2 YFSETQ. The CDR3 DNA reads as TGCGCCAGCAGCGAGAGGACAGGGGCGGCTGGGGCCAACGTCCTGACTTTC. Encoded protein: CASSERTGAAGANVLTF.

A remark on this clone: Germline is not matched at one junction end, which may reflect a read error. The rearrangement joins TRBV7-2 to TRBJ2-7; 8 nucleotides match TRBD2. CDR3 size: 13 residues. Looked up from germline, CDR1 is SGHTA and CDR2 is FQGNSA. CDR3: CASSLAEAGAGLF. The CDR3 DNA reads as TGTGCCAGCAGCTTAGCGGAAGCGGGAGCCGGTCTCTTC. Full variable domain (outside the CDR3, taken from reference TRBV7-2 and TRBJ2-7): GAGVSQSPSNKVTEKGKDVELRCDPISGHTALYWYRQSLGQGLEFLIYFQGNSAPDKSGLPSDRFSAERTGGSVSTLTIQRTQQEDSAVYLCASSLAEAGAGLFGPGTRLTVT.

V usage is TRBV4-1 and J usage is TRBJ2-5; no clear D. Germline-derived CDR1 and CDR2 are MGHRA and YSYEKL. The CDR3 runs 13 residues. V was pared by 1 base and J by 0 bases, with 3 bases between. CDR3 protein: CASSQVNQETQYF. The CDR3, as DNA: TGCGCCAGCAGCCAAGTAAACCAAGAGACCCAGTACTTC.

The V call is TRBV30, the J call TRBJ1-4; D uncertain. The CDR3 loop spans 14 amino acids. The germline gives CDR1 GTSNPN, CDR2 SVGIG (reference sequence). V shed 0 bases and J shed 4 bases, with 9 bases lying between them. In nucleotides, the CDR3 is TGTGCCTGGAGTGTTGGGCAGGATAATGAAAAACTGTTTTTT. This sequence encodes CAWSVGQDNEKLFF.

The V call is TRBV7-2, the J call TRBJ1-1; no clear D gene. The CDR3 extends over 15 amino acids. The germline gives CDR1 SGHTA, CDR2 FQGNSA. V lost 5 bases, J lost 3 bases, and 16 bases lay in between. The CDR3 sequence is CASSPFMSRDTEAFF. In DNA form, the CDR3 reads TGTGCCAGCAGCCCTTTTATGAGCCGCGACACTGAAGCTTTCTTT.

In DNA, the CDR3 is TGTGCCAGCAGCCAAGTGGTTGGACAGCCCTTCTACGAGCAGTACTTC. Translated: CASSQVVGQPFYEQYF. The V and J genes are TRBV4-2 and TRBJ2-7; the D gene is possibly TRBD1 (6 bases). Trimming shortened V by 1 base and J by 3 bases, and 16 bases separated the two germline ends. Germline V gene data show CDR1 as LGHNA and CDR2 as YNFKEQ. This CDR3 contains 16 residues.

The V gene is TRBV13, the J gene TRBJ2-3; TRBD2 matches 7 bases. This CDR3 contains 12 residues. Losses at the gene ends were 3 bases for V and 7 bases for J; bases not matched to a gene: 1. Germline V gene sequence: CDR1 PRHDT, CDR2 FYEKMQ (reference sequence). The CDR3 spells CASSFGGNTQYF. The CDR3 DNA follows: TGTGCCAGCAGCTTCGGGGGGAATACGCAGTATTTT.

This chain uses TRBV6-1 with TRBJ1-1, with D possibly TRBD1 on 5 matching bases. This CDR3 is built from 13 residues. Looked up from germline, CDR1 is MNHNS and CDR2 is SASEGT. V was pared by 1 base and J by 3 bases, with 6 bases between. In DNA, the CDR3 is TGTGCCAGCAGTGAAGGGGGGGACACTGAAGCTTTCTTT. This codes for CASSEGGDTEAFF.

This sequence joins TRBV4-1 and TRBJ2-7, with 11 bases fitting TRBD1. Germline CDR1 and CDR2: MGHRA and YSYEKL. The CDR3 runs 14 residues. The V and J ends lost 4 bases and 7 bases, in that order; junction bases with no gene match: 6. The CDR3, as DNA: TGCGCCAGCAGCCCCGGACAGGGGGCAGGGGAGCAGTACTTC. Amino acids: CASSPGQGAGEQYF.

In DNA, the CDR3 is TGTGCCAGCAGCTTAAAACAGGGAGATAGCTACAATGAGCAGTTCTTC. It translates to CASSLKQGDSYNEQFF. V and J are TRBV7-9 and TRBJ2-1, with D perhaps matching TRBD1 (6 bases). Germline values: CDR1 SEHNR, CDR2 FQNEAQ (reference sequence). This CDR3 contains 16 residues. Trimming removed 2 bases at V and 3 bases at J, with 14 bases between.

The CDR3 is CASSLGPTGTWGEQYF. The CDR3 DNA is TGTGCCAGCAGCTTAGGTCCGACAGGGACGTGGGGGGAGCAGTACTTC. The chain employs TRBV7-2 and TRBJ2-7; the match to TRBD1 covers 7 bases. The CDR3 is 16 residues long. Germline V gene lookup returns CDR1 SGHTA and CDR2 FQGNSA. Trimming removed 1 base from V and 7 bases from J; junction bases left unmatched: 13.

The rearrangement joins TRBV5-1 to TRBJ2-5, with D possibly TRBD2 on 7 matching bases. The CDR3 has 15 amino acids. Germline V CDR1 and CDR2: SGHRS, YFSETQ. Trimming cost V 0 bases and J 5 bases, with 14 bases left between them. As DNA, the CDR3 is TGCGCCAGCAGCTTGGAGGGGGGGGGACTGGAGACCCAGTACTTC. This sequence encodes CASSLEGGGLETQYF.

The sample holds one count of this clone. The genes are TRBV29-1 and TRBJ2-7, with a tentative D call TRBD1 (6 bases). Trimming left V 3 bases short and J 0 bases short, with 9 bases between. The CDR3 sequence is 13 residues long. CDR1 is SQVTM, CDR2 ANQGSEA, per germline. CDR3 amino acids: CSVDPTGSYEQYF. The CDR3 DNA reads TGCAGCGTTGATCCGACAGGCTCCTACGAGCAGTACTTC.

V usage is TRBV6-4 and J usage is TRBJ2-1; TRBD2 aligns across 10 bases. The germline V gene encodes CDR1 MRHNA and CDR2 SNTAGT. The trim removed 3 bases at V and 9 bases at J, leaving 5 bases unmatched. The CDR3 extends over 14 amino acids. CDR3 nucleotide sequence: TGTGCCAGCAGTGAACTAGCGGGGTCTGGTGAGCAGTTCTTC. Protein product: CASSELAGSGEQFF.

The genes are TRBV5-4 and TRBJ2-7; tentative D call: TRBD1 (6 bases). This CDR3 region has 15 residues. From germline, CDR1 is SGHNT and CDR2 YYREEE (reference sequence). Trimming removed 3 bases from V and 3 bases from J, with 16 bases in between. CDR3 residues: CASSSFKGGIYEQYF. The CDR3 DNA follows: TGTGCCAGCAGCTCTTTCAAAGGGGGAATCTACGAGCAGTACTTC. Full variable domain (remainder filled in from reference TRBV5-4 and TRBJ2-7): ETGVTQSPTHLIKTRGQQVTLRCSSQSGHNTVSWYQQALGQGPQFIFQYYREEENGRGNFPPRFSGLQFPNYSSELNVNALELDDSALYLCASSSFKGGIYEQYFGPGTRLTVT.